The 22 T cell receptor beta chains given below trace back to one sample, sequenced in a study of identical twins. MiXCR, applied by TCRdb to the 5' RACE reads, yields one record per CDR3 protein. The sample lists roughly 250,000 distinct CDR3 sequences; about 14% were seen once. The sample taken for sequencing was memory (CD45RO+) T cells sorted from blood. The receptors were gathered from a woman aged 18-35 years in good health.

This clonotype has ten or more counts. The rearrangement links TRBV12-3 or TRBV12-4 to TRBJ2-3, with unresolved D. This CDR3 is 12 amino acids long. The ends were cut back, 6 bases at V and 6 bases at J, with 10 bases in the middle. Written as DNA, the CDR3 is TGTGCCAGCAGGGTACGGCGGGATACGCAGTATTTT. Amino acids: CASRVRRDTQYF.

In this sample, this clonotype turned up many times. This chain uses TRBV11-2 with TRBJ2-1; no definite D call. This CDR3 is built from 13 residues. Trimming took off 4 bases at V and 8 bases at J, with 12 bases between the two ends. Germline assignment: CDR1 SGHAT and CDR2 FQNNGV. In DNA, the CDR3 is TGTGCCAGCAGCTCAAATAGTCCCTATGAGCAGTTCTTC. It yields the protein CASSSNSPYEQFF. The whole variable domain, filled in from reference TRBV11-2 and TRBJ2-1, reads EAGVAQSPRYKIIEKRQSVAFWCNPISGHATLYWYQQILGQGPKLLIQFQNNGVVDDSQLPKDRFSAERLKGVDSTLKIQPAKLEDSAVYLCASSSNSPYEQFFGPGTRLTVL.

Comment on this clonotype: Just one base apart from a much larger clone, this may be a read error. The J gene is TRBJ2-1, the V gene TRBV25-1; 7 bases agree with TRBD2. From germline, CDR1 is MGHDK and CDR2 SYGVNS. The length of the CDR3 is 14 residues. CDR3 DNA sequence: TGTGCCTGCAGTGACCCTAGCGGTTCCAATGAGCAGTTCTTC. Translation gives CACSDPSGSNEQFF.

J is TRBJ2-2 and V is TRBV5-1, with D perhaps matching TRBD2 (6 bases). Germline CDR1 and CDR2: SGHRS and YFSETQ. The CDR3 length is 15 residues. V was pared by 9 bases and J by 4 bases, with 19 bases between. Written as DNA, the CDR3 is TGCGCCACCTCTCCTACGGGAGTCATCACCGGGGAGCTGTTTTTT. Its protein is CATSPTGVITGELFF.

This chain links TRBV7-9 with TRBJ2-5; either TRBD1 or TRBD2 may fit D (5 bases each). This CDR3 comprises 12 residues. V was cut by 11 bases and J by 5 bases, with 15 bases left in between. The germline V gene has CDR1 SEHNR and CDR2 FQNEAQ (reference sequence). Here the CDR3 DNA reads TGTGCCGGGACCAGGGATCGTGAGACCCAGTACTTC. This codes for CAGTRDRETQYF.

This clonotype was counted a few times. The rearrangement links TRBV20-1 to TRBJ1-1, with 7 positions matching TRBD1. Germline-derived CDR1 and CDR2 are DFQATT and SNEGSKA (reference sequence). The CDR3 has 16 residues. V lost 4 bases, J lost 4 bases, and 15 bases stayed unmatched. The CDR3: CSAKGQGGGRFTEAFF. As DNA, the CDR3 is TGCAGTGCTAAAGGGCAGGGAGGGGGCAGATTCACTGAAGCTTTCTTT.

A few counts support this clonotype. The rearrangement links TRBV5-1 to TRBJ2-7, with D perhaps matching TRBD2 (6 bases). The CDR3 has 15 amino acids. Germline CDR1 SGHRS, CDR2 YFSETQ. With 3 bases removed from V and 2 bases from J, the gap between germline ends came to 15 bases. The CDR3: CASSSRKGGAYEQYF. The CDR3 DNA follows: TGCGCCAGCAGCTCCCGTAAAGGCGGGGCCTACGAGCAGTACTTC.

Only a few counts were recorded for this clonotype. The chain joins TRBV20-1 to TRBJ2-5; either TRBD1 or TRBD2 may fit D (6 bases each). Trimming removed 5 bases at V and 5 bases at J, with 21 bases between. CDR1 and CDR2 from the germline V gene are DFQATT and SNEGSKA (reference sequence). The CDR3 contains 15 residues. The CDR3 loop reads CSASGAGWSRETQYF. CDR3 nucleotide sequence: TGCAGTGCTTCGGGGGCAGGGTGGTCGCGCGAGACCCAGTACTTC.

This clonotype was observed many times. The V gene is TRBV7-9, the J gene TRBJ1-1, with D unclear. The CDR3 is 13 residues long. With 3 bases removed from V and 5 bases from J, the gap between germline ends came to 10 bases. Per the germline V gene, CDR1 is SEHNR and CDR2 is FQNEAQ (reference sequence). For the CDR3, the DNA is TGTGCCAGCAGCTTGGAATCGGGGACTGAAGCTTTCTTT. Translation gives CASSLESGTEAFF.

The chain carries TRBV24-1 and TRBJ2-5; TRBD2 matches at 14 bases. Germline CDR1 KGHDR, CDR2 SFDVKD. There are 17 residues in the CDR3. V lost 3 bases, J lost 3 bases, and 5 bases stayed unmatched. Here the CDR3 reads CATSDPGTSGGKETQYF. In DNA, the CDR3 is TGTGCCACCAGTGATCCCGGGACTAGCGGGGGTAAAGAGACCCAGTACTTC.

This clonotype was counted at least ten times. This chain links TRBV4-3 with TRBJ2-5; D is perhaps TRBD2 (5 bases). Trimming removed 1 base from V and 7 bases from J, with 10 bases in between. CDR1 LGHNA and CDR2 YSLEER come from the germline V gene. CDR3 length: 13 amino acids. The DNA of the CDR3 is TGCGCCAGCAGCCAAGGATCTGAGGGGACCCAGTACTTC. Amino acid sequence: CASSQGSEGTQYF.

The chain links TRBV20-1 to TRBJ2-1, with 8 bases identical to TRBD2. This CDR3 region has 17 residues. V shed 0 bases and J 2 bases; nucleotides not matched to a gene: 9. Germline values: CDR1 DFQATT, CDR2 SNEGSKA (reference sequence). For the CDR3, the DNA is TGCAGTGCTAGAGATCTGGGAACTAGCGGCACCTACAATGAGCAGTTCTTC. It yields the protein CSARDLGTSGTYNEQFF.

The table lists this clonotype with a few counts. CDR3 DNA: TGCAGCGTTGATCAGGGGGGAGAGACCCAGTACTTC. Its translation is CSVDQGGETQYF. This chain links TRBV29-1 with TRBJ2-5, with D possibly TRBD1 on 7 matching bases. The V gene lost 3 bases and the J gene lost 4 bases, with 9 bases spanning the gap. The V gene's germline CDR1 is SQVTM and CDR2 ANQGSEA. The CDR3 covers 12 residues.

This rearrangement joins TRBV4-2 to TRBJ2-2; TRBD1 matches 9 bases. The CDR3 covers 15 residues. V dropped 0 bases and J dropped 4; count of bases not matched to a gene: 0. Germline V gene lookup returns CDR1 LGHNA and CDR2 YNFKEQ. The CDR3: CASSQEDRGTGELFF. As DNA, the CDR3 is TGTGCCAGCAGCCAAGAGGACAGGGGCACCGGGGAGCTGTTTTTT.

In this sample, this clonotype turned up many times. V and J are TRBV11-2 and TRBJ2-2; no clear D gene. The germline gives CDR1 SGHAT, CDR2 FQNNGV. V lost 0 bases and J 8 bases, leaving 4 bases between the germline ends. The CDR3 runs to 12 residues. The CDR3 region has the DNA TGTGCCAGCAGCTTAGATAATGGGGAGCTGTTTTTT. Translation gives CASSLDNGELFF.

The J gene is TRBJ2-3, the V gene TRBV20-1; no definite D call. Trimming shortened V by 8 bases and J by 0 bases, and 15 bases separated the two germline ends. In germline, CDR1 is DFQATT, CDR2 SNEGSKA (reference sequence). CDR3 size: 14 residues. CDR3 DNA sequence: TGCAGTCCGAACCCAGAATATAGCACAGATACGCAGTATTTT. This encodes CSPNPEYSTDTQYF.

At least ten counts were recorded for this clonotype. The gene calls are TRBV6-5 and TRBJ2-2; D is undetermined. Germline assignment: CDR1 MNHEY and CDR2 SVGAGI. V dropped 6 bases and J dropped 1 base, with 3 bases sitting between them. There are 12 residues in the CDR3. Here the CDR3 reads CASSGNTGELFF. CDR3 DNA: TGTGCCAGCAGCGGGAACACCGGGGAGCTGTTTTTT.

CDR3 coding DNA: TGTGCCAGCTCACCCAGATTGGACTTCTACGAGCAGTACTTC. This gives the protein CASSPRLDFYEQYF. The chain recombines TRBV18 with TRBJ2-7; weak D call: TRBD2 (5 bases). Trimming left V 3 bases short and J 3 bases short, with 12 bases between. Germline loops: CDR1 KGHSH, CDR2 LQKENI. The CDR3 contains 14 residues.

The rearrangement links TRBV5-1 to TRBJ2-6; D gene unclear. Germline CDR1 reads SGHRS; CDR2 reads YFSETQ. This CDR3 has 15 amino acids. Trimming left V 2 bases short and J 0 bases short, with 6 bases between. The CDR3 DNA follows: TGCGCCAGCAGCTTCGACCGCTCTGGGGCCAACGTCCTGACTTTC. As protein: CASSFDRSGANVLTF.

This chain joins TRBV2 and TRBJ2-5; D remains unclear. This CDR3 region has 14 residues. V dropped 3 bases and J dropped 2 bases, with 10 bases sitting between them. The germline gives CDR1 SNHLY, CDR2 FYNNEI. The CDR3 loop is CASSEQRAQETQYF. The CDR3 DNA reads TGTGCCAGCAGTGAGCAGCGAGCACAAGAGACCCAGTACTTC.

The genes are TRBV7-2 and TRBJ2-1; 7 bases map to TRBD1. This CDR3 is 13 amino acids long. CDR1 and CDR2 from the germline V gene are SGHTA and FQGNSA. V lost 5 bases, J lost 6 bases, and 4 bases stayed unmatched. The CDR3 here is CASSPGQINEQFF. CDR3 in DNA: TGTGCCAGCAGCCCGGGACAGATCAATGAGCAGTTCTTC.

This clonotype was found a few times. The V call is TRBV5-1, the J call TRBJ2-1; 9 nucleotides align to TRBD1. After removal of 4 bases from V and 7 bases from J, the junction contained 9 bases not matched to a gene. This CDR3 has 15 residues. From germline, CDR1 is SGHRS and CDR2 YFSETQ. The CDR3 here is CASSPGTGRENEQFF. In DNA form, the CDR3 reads TGCGCCAGCAGCCCAGGGACAGGGAGGGAGAATGAGCAGTTCTTC. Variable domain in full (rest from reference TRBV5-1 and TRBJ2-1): KAGVTQTPRYLIKTRGQQVTLSCSPISGHRSVSWYQQTPGQGLQFLFEYFSETQRNKGNFPGRFSGRQFSNSRSEMNVSTLELGDSALYLCASSPGTGRENEQFFGPGTRLTVL.